The 32 T cell receptor beta chains given below trace back to one sample, sequenced in a study of early T cells in non-severe SARS-CoV-2 infection. TCRdb processed the 5' RACE reads anew with MiXCR; each CDR3 protein has one entry. The profile covers around 77,000 distinct CDR3 sequences, with approximately 5% appearing a single time and about 7% taken by the ten largest. The sequencing used whole blood, collected at baseline. These receptors were taken from an adult who was a healthcare worker with PCR-confirmed SARS-CoV-2 infection or an uninfected control (not recorded which).

This clonotype came up many times. The V gene is TRBV10-3, the J gene TRBJ2-5; TRBD2 matches at 8 bases. The CDR3 is 15 residues long. Germline V lookup: CDR1 ENHRY, CDR2 SYGVKD. V lost 5 bases, J lost 5 bases, and 10 bases stayed unmatched. The CDR3 sequence: CAISPGTRGWETQYF. The CDR3 nucleotides read TGTGCCATCAGTCCCGGGACTAGAGGCTGGGAGACCCAGTACTTC.

This clonotype occurred once. CDR3 sequence: CASSLPQGAITEAFF. Here the CDR3 DNA reads TGTGCCAGCAGCTTACCTCAGGGGGCGATCACTGAAGCTTTCTTT. This chain links TRBV7-9 with TRBJ1-1; TRBD1 agrees at 8 bases. Germline values: CDR1 SEHNR, CDR2 FQNEAQ (reference sequence). This CDR3 comprises 15 residues. After removal of 2 bases from V and 4 bases from J, the junction contained 6 bases not matched to a gene. The variable domain in full, completed from reference TRBV7-9 and TRBJ1-1, reads DTGVSQNPRHKITKRGQNVTFRCDPISEHNRLYWYRQTLGQGPEFLTYFQNEAQLEKSRLLSDRFSAERPKGSFSTLEIQRTEQGDSAMYLCASSLPQGAITEAFFGQGTRLTVV.

The chain carries TRBV14 and TRBJ1-2; 9 positions agree with TRBD1. V shed 4 bases and J 6 bases; nucleotides not matched to a gene: 9. This CDR3 is built from 15 residues. Germline values: CDR1 SGHDN, CDR2 FVKESK. The CDR3 region is CASSLLDRGVNGYTF. For the CDR3, the DNA is TGTGCCAGCAGCCTCCTAGACAGGGGGGTTAATGGCTACACCTTC.

This clonotype came up many times. The chain links TRBV4-2 to TRBJ2-3; 11 nucleotides align to TRBD1. The CDR3 is made up of 16 amino acids. V trimming: 5 bases; J trimming: 3 bases; junction bases outside the gene matches: 7. Germline V gene lookup returns CDR1 LGHNA and CDR2 YNFKEQ. The DNA for the CDR3 is TGTGCCAGCAGCTACCCGGGACAGGGGGGGACAGATACGCAGTATTTT. Protein sequence: CASSYPGQGGTDTQYF.

This chain joins TRBV3-1 and TRBJ1-6, with 10 bases identical to TRBD1. Trimming cost V 4 bases and J 9 bases; bases outside gene matches: 9. The germline gives CDR1 LGHDT, CDR2 YNNKEL (reference sequence). This CDR3 is 16 amino acids long. For the CDR3, the DNA is TGTGCCAGCAGCCCAGACAGGGGGCGATTAAGTTCACCCCTCCACTTT. Translated: CASSPDRGRLSSPLHF.

This clonotype has ten or more counts. J is TRBJ1-5 and V is TRBV12-3 or TRBV12-4; TRBD1 agrees at 8 bases. The CDR3 spans 16 residues. The V segment lost 5 bases and the J segment 2 bases; nucleotides outside the gene matches: 8. CDR3 sequence: CASSPRGQVGNQPQHF. CDR3 nucleotides: TGTGCCAGCAGTCCCCGGGGACAGGTTGGCAATCAGCCCCAGCATTTT.

Concerning this clonotype: Being one base from a much bigger clone, this may be a read error. J is TRBJ2-5 and V is TRBV19; 11 bases map to TRBD2. Germline V gene sequence: CDR1 LNHDA, CDR2 SQIVND (reference sequence). CDR3 length: 15 residues. The DNA for the CDR3 is TGTACCAGTAGTATCACCGGGACTAGCGGAGAGACCCAGTACTTC. It is translated as CTSSITGTSGETQYF.

At least ten counts were recorded for this clonotype. The J gene is TRBJ1-1, the V gene TRBV7-8, with D possibly TRBD1 on 5 matching bases. CDR1 SGHVS and CDR2 FQNEAQ come from the germline V gene. V gave up 5 bases and J gave up 5 bases, with 15 bases separating them. CDR3 length: 14 amino acids. The chain's CDR3 is CASSLRSWGTEAFF. The CDR3 DNA reads TGTGCCAGCAGCCTGAGGTCCTGGGGGACTGAAGCTTTCTTT.

The chain recombines TRBV28 with TRBJ2-7, with 7 bases fitting TRBD1. V trimming: 3 bases; J trimming: 0 bases; junction bases outside the gene matches: 2. Germline CDR1 and CDR2: MDHEN and SYDVKM. CDR3 length equals 14 residues. The CDR3 region is CASSLRGLSYEQYF. CDR3 DNA sequence: TGTGCCAGCAGTTTGAGGGGGCTCTCCTACGAGCAGTACTTC.

This clonotype has a count of ten or more. The gene calls are TRBV7-8 and TRBJ2-6; no reliable D call. The CDR3 extends over 15 amino acids. Germline V CDR1 and CDR2: SGHVS, FQNEAQ. V lost 5 bases and J 0 bases, leaving 8 bases between the germline ends. The DNA for the CDR3 is TGTGCCAGCAGCCCCCGCGTCTCTGGGGCCAACGTCCTGACTTTC. Encoded protein: CASSPRVSGANVLTF.

This clonotype showed up just a few times. The rearrangement joins TRBV7-9 to TRBJ1-2; the D gene is possibly TRBD1 (5 bases). The germline V and J ends were trimmed by 0 bases and 6 bases, with 8 bases remaining between them. The CDR3 extends over 13 amino acids. CDR1 and CDR2 from the germline V gene are SEHNR and FQNEAQ (reference sequence). CDR3 amino acids: CASSLAGRDGYTF. DNA for the CDR3: TGTGCCAGCAGCTTAGCGGGGCGGGATGGCTACACCTTC.

CDR3 residues: CASSPRDMNTEAFF. In DNA, the CDR3 is TGCGCCAGCAGCCCCCGCGATATGAACACTGAAGCTTTCTTT. The chain recombines TRBV5-1 with TRBJ1-1; D not certain. Germline-derived CDR1 and CDR2 are SGHRS and YFSETQ. CDR3 size: 14 residues. V lost 4 bases to trimming and J lost 0 bases, with 10 bases between them.

The chain employs TRBV28 and TRBJ1-2; 10 nucleotides agree with TRBD1. The CDR3 length is 15 residues. Trimming took 5 bases from V and 7 from J; bases not matched to a gene: 10. In germline, CDR1 is MDHEN, CDR2 SYDVKM. CDR3 loop: CASSTDRGRSVGYTF. The DNA for the CDR3 is TGTGCCAGCAGTACCGACAGGGGGCGATCTGTTGGCTACACCTTC.

This clonotype came up many times. The chain couples TRBV7-6 to TRBJ2-3; 9 bases align to TRBD1. Germline V gives CDR1 SGHVS, CDR2 FNYEAQ. J lost 5 bases, V lost 4 bases, and 4 bases had no gene match. The length of the CDR3 is 14 residues. The CDR3 DNA reads as TGTGCCAGCAGCTCCACAGGGGGCGGAGATACGCAGTATTTT. Its translation is CASSSTGGGDTQYF.

This clonotype was counted ten times or more. The chain uses TRBV6-5 and TRBJ1-5; D unresolved. Trimming pared 5 bases from V and 3 bases from J, leaving 8 bases between. CDR1 is MNHEY and CDR2 is SVGAGI in the germline V gene. This CDR3 comprises 13 residues. The CDR3 is CASSPDANQPQHF. CDR3 coding DNA: TGTGCCAGCAGTCCAGACGCCAATCAGCCCCAGCATTTT.

This clonotype has only a few counts. This chain joins TRBV27 and TRBJ2-4, with D perhaps TRBD1 or TRBD2 (5 bases each). The germline V gene encodes CDR1 MNHEY and CDR2 SMNVEV (reference sequence). The V end was cut by 5 bases, the J end by 2 bases, with 22 bases between. The CDR3 has 18 amino acids. In DNA, the CDR3 is TGTGCCAGCAGTCCATATACGGGACCGCCGGGGCCCAAAAACATTCAGTACTTC. Translating gives CASSPYTGPPGPKNIQYF.

This clonotype was picked up many times. The chain employs TRBV12-3 or TRBV12-4 and TRBJ2-5, with D unclear. V was trimmed by 0 bases and J by 5 bases, leaving 10 bases between them. This CDR3 spans 14 amino acids. The CDR3 protein is CASSLAMARETQYF. The CDR3 DNA is TGTGCCAGCAGTTTAGCGATGGCGCGGGAGACCCAGTACTTC.

This clonotype has just a few counts. The chain joins TRBV12-3 or TRBV12-4 to TRBJ2-5; D is unclear. Trimming took off 3 bases at V and 0 bases at J, with 11 bases between the two ends. The CDR3 consists of 15 residues. The CDR3: CASSFVGTYQETQYF. CDR3 in DNA: TGTGCCAGCAGTTTTGTTGGAACGTACCAAGAGACCCAGTACTTC.

The J gene is TRBJ1-1, the V gene TRBV29-1; D unclear. V shed 6 bases and J shed 2 bases, with 16 bases lying between them. Germline V gene data show CDR1 as SQVTM and CDR2 as ANQGSEA. This CDR3 spans 14 amino acids. The CDR3: CSVMARGLNTEAFF. Here the CDR3 DNA reads TGCAGCGTGATGGCAAGAGGCCTCAACACTGAAGCTTTCTTT.

This clonotype was detected many times. The gene calls are TRBV7-2 and TRBJ1-1; no definite D call. The CDR3 runs to 13 residues. V lost 3 bases and J lost 4, with 9 bases in between. Germline CDR1 SGHTA, CDR2 FQGNSA. The CDR3 spells CASSFERVTEAFF. In DNA, the CDR3 is TGTGCCAGCAGCTTCGAAAGGGTCACTGAAGCTTTCTTT.

This clonotype was observed many times. The chain joins TRBV12-5 to TRBJ2-4; TRBD1 is a possible D gene (5 bases). This CDR3 has 13 amino acids. V was pared by 1 base and J by 9 bases, with 10 bases between. CDR1 and CDR2 (germline): LGHNT, FRNRAP. This CDR3 is CASGLEGRSIQYF. CDR3 DNA sequence: TGTGCTAGTGGTTTGGAGGGGCGAAGCATTCAGTACTTC.

This clonotype has a handful of counts. This chain links TRBV30 with TRBJ2-1; 11 bases map to TRBD2. V shed 0 bases, J shed 4 bases, and the junction held 2 bases outside the gene matches. The germline CDR1 and CDR2 sequences are GTSNPN and SVGIG (reference sequence). This CDR3 has 15 amino acids. In DNA, the CDR3 is TGTGCCTGGAGTGTACTAGCGGGAGCATACAATGAGCAGTTCTTC. Translated, it gives CAWSVLAGAYNEQFF.

This clonotype was seen only a few times. The chain uses TRBV28 and TRBJ2-1; TRBD2 matches at 10 bases. Trimming at V came to 2 bases and at J to 4 bases, leaving 2 bases not matched to a gene. The CDR3 loop spans 15 amino acids. CDR1 is MDHEN, CDR2 SYDVKM, per germline. The CDR3 loop is CASSLGTSVYNEQFF. The CDR3 region has the DNA TGTGCCAGCAGTTTAGGGACTAGCGTGTACAATGAGCAGTTCTTC.

This clonotype was observed a handful of times. The rearrangement links TRBV5-4 to TRBJ2-7; D possibly corresponds to TRBD2 (5 bases). The CDR3 covers 14 residues. CDR1 and CDR2 from the germline V gene are SGHNT and YYREEE (reference sequence). V was clipped by 1 base and J by 3 bases, with 11 bases between them. The CDR3 nucleotides read TGTGCCAGCAGCTTGAGCGAGGGTGGCTACGAGCAGTACTTC. This translates into CASSLSEGGYEQYF.

This clonotype was counted only a few times. This chain joins TRBV19 and TRBJ1-6; TRBD1 matches at 10 bases. Germline loops: CDR1 LNHDA, CDR2 SQIVND (reference sequence). The V segment lost 6 bases and the J segment 10 bases; nucleotides outside the gene matches: 6. This CDR3 is built from 14 residues. The CDR3, as DNA: TGTGCCAGTAGCCCGACAGGGGGCGAATCACCCCTCCACTTT. It translates to CASSPTGGESPLHF.

This clonotype appeared many times. The gene calls are TRBV6-6 and TRBJ1-2; D gene ambiguous. CDR1 and CDR2 (germline): MNHNY, SVGAGI (reference sequence). V was shortened by 0 bases and J by 1 base, with 6 bases between the two germline ends. The CDR3 is 14 residues long. CDR3 sequence: CASSYSHGNYGYTF. The CDR3 nucleotides read TGTGCCAGCAGTTACTCGCACGGTAACTATGGCTACACCTTC.

This clonotype has at least ten counts. The J gene is TRBJ1-1, the V gene TRBV20-1; perhaps TRBD1 as D (5 bases). The CDR3 runs 14 residues. Germline V gives CDR1 DFQATT, CDR2 SNEGSKA (reference sequence). The germline V and J ends were trimmed by 4 bases and 5 bases, with 17 bases remaining between them. The CDR3 nucleotides are TGCAGTGCTACCCCCTGGGAGGGGAGAACTGAAGCTTTCTTT. As protein: CSATPWEGRTEAFF.

The chain joins TRBV5-1 to TRBJ1-4; 9 nucleotides agree with TRBD1. Germline-derived CDR1 and CDR2 are SGHRS and YFSETQ. The CDR3 runs 16 residues. V lost 4 bases to trimming and J lost 2 bases; unmatched junction nucleotides: 6. The chain's CDR3 is CASSPGQGGTNEKLFF. The CDR3, as DNA: TGCGCCAGCAGCCCGGGACAGGGCGGGACTAATGAAAAACTGTTTTTT.

The V call is TRBV20-1, the J call TRBJ1-6; no reliable D call. The CDR3 has 12 residues. Germline CDR1 reads DFQATT; CDR2 reads SNEGSKA (reference sequence). The V end was cut by 0 bases, the J end by 13 bases, with 10 bases between. The CDR3 nucleotides are TGCAGTGCTAGAGACCTCTCGCGCCCCCTCCACTTT. As protein: CSARDLSRPLHF.

This clonotype occurred a few times. This chain joins TRBV4-1 and TRBJ1-1; D is perhaps TRBD1 (5 bases). V lost 6 bases, J lost 5 bases, and 13 bases lay in between. The V gene's germline CDR1 is MGHRA and CDR2 YSYEKL. The CDR3 runs to 13 residues. In DNA, the CDR3 is TGCGCCAGCAGTTGGCAGGGCTTAACTGAAGCTTTCTTT. Amino acid sequence: CASSWQGLTEAFF.

The CDR3, as DNA: TGTGCCAGCTCATCGGAGACCCAGTACTTC. As protein: CASSSETQYF. The chain combines TRBV18 with TRBJ2-5; D gene uncertain. CDR3 length: 10 amino acids. The germline V gene encodes CDR1 KGHSH and CDR2 LQKENI. V was shortened by 5 bases and J by 5 bases, with 3 bases between the two germline ends. Filled out from reference TRBV18 and TRBJ2-5, the complete variable domain reads NAGVMQNPRHLVRRRGQEARLRCSPMKGHSHVYWYRQLPEEGLKFMVYLQKENIIDESGMPKERFSAEFPKEGPSILRIQQVVRGDSAAYFCASSSETQYFGPGTRLLVL.

The count of this clonotype is one. Germline and junction disagree at one end, which may indicate a read error. The V and J genes are TRBV5-1 and TRBJ1-6, with unresolved D. CDR1 SGHRS and CDR2 YFSETQ come from the germline V gene. The CDR3 consists of 14 residues. CDR3 amino acids: CASSSGELNSPPHF. In nucleotides, the CDR3 is TGCGCCAGCAGCTCGGGCGAACTGAATTCACCCCCCCACTTT. Drawing the rest from reference TRBV5-1 and TRBJ1-6, the complete variable domain is KAGVTQTPRYLIKTRGQQVTLSCSPISGHRSVSWYQQTPGQGLQFLFEYFSETQRNKGNFPGRFSGRQFSNSRSEMNVSTLELGDSALYLCASSSGELNSPPHFGNGTRLTVT.